Reported below is one T cell receptor beta chain. Its antigen is not known. This sample stems from a study of graft-versus-host responses after intestinal transplantation. Findings and limits, study-wide: Early post-transplant falls in HvG clones accompanied the peak levels of circulating GvH clones.

Trimming took off 7 bases at V and 1 base at J, with 14 bases between the two ends. The CDR3 contains 15 residues. The germline V gene encodes CDR1 LNHDA and CDR2 SQIVND (reference sequence). TCRdb's table, derived via immunoSEQ multiplex PCR, lists solely in-frame clones and lacks some. The table has about 120,000 clones, over 80% seen once. The chain combines TRBV19 with TRBJ1-5; D is ambiguous. The sequence was collected from a human donor who received an intestinal transplant. Here the sequenced sample was unstimulated CD4+ T cells sorted from spleen or lymph node cells, taken before intestinal transplant. The CDR3 DNA reads as TGTGCCAGTAAGGTAGTCCTTGAGAGCAATCAGCCCCAGCATTTT. Its protein is CASKVVLESNQPQHF.